This T cell receptor (beta chain) was captured by sequencing in a study of blood T cells in healthy people across ages. J was trimmed by 6 bases and V by 2 bases; bases with no gene match: 7. The CDR3 is made up of 16 amino acids. Looked up from germline, CDR1 is KGHSH and CDR2 is LQKENI. Study-wide results and caveats: Significant beta diversity loss was already apparent by age approximately 38, declining roughly linearly.

On this clonotype itself: Its target is not known.

Together with a sample-barcoded 5' primer, a J-beta primer mix was included in a second PCR lasting roughly 6 to 12 cycles. One entry per CDR3 protein results from TCRdb running MiXCR on the 5' RACE reads. The sample has some 1,000,000 distinct CDR3 sequences, 25% seen once. This sample was also put to use in a study of T cells of mothers and their children.

The sample was blood. This sequence originates from a girl aged 2 to 10 in good health. The V and J genes are TRBV18 and TRBJ2-3; 11 positions agree with TRBD2. CDR3 nucleotides: TGTGCCAGCTCACCAGGTAGCGGGGGGGCCACCGATACGCAGTATTTT. This sequence encodes CASSPGSGGATDTQYF.